The 20 T cell receptor beta chains below all came from one sample that was sequenced in a study of blood T cell repertoires in COVID-19. Clones were sequenced by immunoSEQ multiplex PCR, and TCRdb holds only the in-frame ones, with some missing. The sample yields roughly 150,000 clones, 79% seen once. Source material: peripheral blood. These receptors all come from a man aged 45 to 65 with active or convalescent COVID-19.

About this clone: An end of the junction does not agree with germline; a read error may underlie this. The chain employs TRBV7-7 and TRBJ2-7, with 13 nucleotides matching TRBD2. The CDR3 runs 15 residues. In germline, CDR1 is SSHAT, CDR2 FNYEAQ (reference sequence). The CDR3 DNA is TGTGCTAGCAGCTTAGGACTAGCGGGAGCGGACGAGCAGTACTTC. This codes for CASSLGLAGADEQYF.

J is TRBJ2-5 and V is TRBV20-1; no definite D call. There are 11 residues in the CDR3. Germline V gives CDR1 DFQATT, CDR2 SNEGSKA (reference sequence). V gave up 3 bases and J gave up 9 bases, with 11 bases separating them. In DNA form, the CDR3 reads TGCAGTGCTAGGTTTCCGGTGGCCCAGTACTTC. Translating gives CSARFPVAQYF.

The V gene is TRBV28, the J gene TRBJ1-5, with 8 nucleotides matching TRBD1. Trimming cost V 6 bases and J 3 bases; bases outside gene matches: 10. The CDR3 is 16 amino acids. Germline V gene sequence: CDR1 MDHEN, CDR2 SYDVKM. CDR3 DNA sequence: TGTGCCAGCAGAAAAACCGGGACAGGCATCAATCAGCCCCAGCATTTT. Amino acids: CASRKTGTGINQPQHF.

The chain employs TRBV18 and TRBJ2-7; TRBD1 matches 7 bases. The J segment lost 3 bases and the V segment lost 6 bases, leaving 11 bases of the junction unmatched. Germline values: CDR1 KGHSH, CDR2 LQKENI. The CDR3 has 15 amino acids. CDR3 in DNA: TGTGCCAGCTCGCAAGGGACAGATGCTTACTACGAGCAGTACTTC. As protein: CASSQGTDAYYEQYF.

As DNA, the CDR3 is TGTGCCAGCAGCTTAGTGCAGAATAGCAATCAGCCCCAGCATTTT. Translated, it gives CASSLVQNSNQPQHF. This sequence joins TRBV7-2 and TRBJ1-5; D remains ambiguous. V lost 1 base, J lost 0 bases, and 7 bases lay in between. The CDR3 runs 15 residues. Germline CDR1 and CDR2: SGHTA and FQGNSA.

This chain uses TRBV5-1 with TRBJ2-7; 7 bases map to TRBD1. The CDR3 totals 14 residues. The germline V gene encodes CDR1 SGHRS and CDR2 YFSETQ. V gave up 4 bases and J gave up 6 bases; unmatched junction bases: 10. The CDR3 DNA reads as TGCGCCAGCAGCCCCGACAGGGTTTGGGCCGAGCAGTACTTC. Amino acids: CASSPDRVWAEQYF.

The chain links TRBV28 to TRBJ1-1, with 8 bases lining up with TRBD1. J was trimmed by 3 bases and V by 1 base; bases with no gene match: 7. Germline V gives CDR1 MDHEN, CDR2 SYDVKM. This CDR3 is built from 16 residues. Here the CDR3 reads CASSLLQGGGHTEAFF. The DNA of the CDR3 is TGTGCCAGCAGTTTATTACAGGGGGGTGGTCACACTGAAGCTTTCTTT.

This clone showed up just a few times. The V gene is TRBV6-5, the J gene TRBJ2-2, with D uncertain. Germline V gene sequence: CDR1 MNHEY, CDR2 SVGAGI. Trimming pared 7 bases from V and 5 bases from J, leaving 14 bases between. This CDR3 has 14 amino acids. CDR3 residues: CASKRDPGTGELFF. The CDR3 nucleotides read TGTGCCAGCAAGAGAGACCCGGGTACCGGGGAGCTGTTTTTT.

The chain links TRBV30 to TRBJ2-3; D possibly corresponds to TRBD2 (5 bases). This CDR3 has 15 residues. CDR1 and CDR2 from the germline V gene are GTSNPN and SVGIG (reference sequence). Trimming took 5 bases from V and 2 from J, leaving 17 bases between them. The CDR3 here is CAWGILAGLTDTQYF. CDR3 coding DNA: TGTGCCTGGGGGATTCTGGCGGGCCTCACAGATACGCAGTATTTT. The whole variable domain, filled in from reference TRBV30 and TRBJ2-3, reads SQTIHQWPATLVQPVGSPLSLECTVEGTSNPNLYWYRQAAGRGLQLLFYSVGIGQISSEVPQNLSASRPQDRQFILSSKKLLLSDSGFYLCAWGILAGLTDTQYFGPGTRLTVL.

This sequence joins TRBV5-1 and TRBJ1-5; D is uncertain. Trimming stripped 0 bases from V and 4 bases from J, with 11 bases between. CDR1 is SGHRS, CDR2 YFSETQ, per germline. CDR3 length: 15 residues. The CDR3 loop is CASSLDSNQNQPQHF. DNA for the CDR3: TGCGCCAGCAGCTTGGACAGCAACCAGAATCAGCCCCAGCATTTT.

The chain uses TRBV19 and TRBJ1-6, with TRBD1 as a possible D gene (5 bases). V was cut by 2 bases and J by 4 bases, with 9 bases left in between. The CDR3 contains 15 residues. CDR1 and CDR2 (germline): LNHDA, SQIVND (reference sequence). The CDR3 DNA reads as TGTGCCAGTAGTATAAGGGGTCGATATAATTCACCCCTCCACTTT. The encoded protein is CASSIRGRYNSPLHF.

The genes are TRBV3-1 (or the pseudogene TRBV3-2) and TRBJ1-2; D may be TRBD1 (5 bases). V was trimmed by 2 bases and J by 6 bases, leaving 19 bases between them. The CDR3 has 16 residues. CDR1 is LGHDT and CDR2 is YNNKEL in the germline V gene (reference sequence). The CDR3 loop reads CASSQSFGAGWNGYTF. The CDR3 bases are TGTGCCAGCAGCCAATCATTCGGGGCGGGGTGGAATGGCTACACCTTC.

The rearrangement uses TRBV27 and TRBJ2-7; 10 nucleotides match TRBD1. Trimming removed 3 bases from V and 1 base from J; junction bases left unmatched: 9. Germline V gene data show CDR1 as MNHEY and CDR2 as SMNVEV (reference sequence). The CDR3 sequence is 17 residues long. CDR3 protein: CASSLSTGGIGSYEQYF. The CDR3 DNA follows: TGTGCCAGCAGTTTGTCGACAGGGGGCATCGGATCCTACGAGCAGTACTTC.

The chain uses TRBV7-3 and TRBJ2-1; 13 nucleotides agree with TRBD2. Germline V gene sequence: CDR1 SGHTA, CDR2 FQGTGA. The CDR3 length is 15 residues. Unmatched junction bases numbered 7, after V lost 5 bases and J lost 9 bases. The CDR3: CASSGQGLAGSEQFF. The CDR3 nucleotides are TGTGCCAGCAGCGGACAGGGACTAGCGGGGAGTGAGCAGTTCTTC.

With respect to this clone: Likely a read error: the CDR3 ends without its conserved phenylalanine or tryptophan. The DNA is left out, because the CDR3 cannot be placed on it with certainty; the CDR3 is given as TCRdb lists it. The gene calls are TRBV19 and TRBJ1-1; TRBD1, the table's D call, was not compared with the DNA. The CDR3 sequence runs 11 residues, both termini included. Germline CDR1 is LNHDA and CDR2 is SQIVND (reference sequence). The CDR3 is CASSPGGTILV.

Many counts were recorded for this clone. This chain links TRBV7-9 with TRBJ2-7; possible D gene TRBD1, 5 bases. This CDR3 contains 16 residues. Trimming pared 1 base from V and 4 bases from J, leaving 17 bases between. Germline loops: CDR1 SEHNR, CDR2 FQNEAQ (reference sequence). This chain's CDR3 is CASSLGDGADLYEQYF. The CDR3 DNA reads TGTGCCAGCAGCTTAGGGGATGGGGCAGACCTATACGAGCAGTACTTC.

The rearrangement joins TRBV4-1 to TRBJ2-1; 7 bases map to TRBD2. The V segment lost 1 base and the J segment 0 bases; nucleotides outside the gene matches: 6. Germline-derived CDR1 and CDR2 are MGHRA and YSYEKL. The CDR3 is made up of 17 amino acids. The DNA for the CDR3 is TGCGCCAGCAGCCAAGTGGGGGAGGGAGGCTCCTACAATGAGCAGTTCTTC. This translates into CASSQVGEGGSYNEQFF.

CDR3 region: CASSLAGEGRNIQYF. The CDR3 nucleotides are TGTGCCAGCAGTTTAGCGGGAGAGGGACGAAACATTCAGTACTTC. This chain uses TRBV28 with TRBJ2-4, with 7 nucleotides matching TRBD2. The ends lost 2 bases at V and 6 bases at J; junction bases unmatched: 7. The CDR3 runs to 15 residues. Germline V gene lookup returns CDR1 MDHEN and CDR2 SYDVKM. The variable domain in full, with the rest retrieved from reference TRBV28 and TRBJ2-4, is DVKVTQSSRYLVKRTGEKVFLECVQDMDHENMFWYRQDPGLGLRLIYFSYDVKMKEKGDIPEGYSVSREKKERFSLILESASTNQTSMYLCASSLAGEGRNIQYFGAGTRLSVL.

Here the CDR3 reads CASTLITSRGEVLYEQYF. The DNA for the CDR3 is TGTGCCAGCACTCTTATTACTAGCCGGGGGGAGGTCCTCTACGAGCAGTACTTC. The J gene is TRBJ2-7, the V gene TRBV11-2; 7 bases fit TRBD2. The CDR3 length is 18 residues. V shed 7 bases, J shed 3 bases, and the junction held 21 bases outside the gene matches. The germline CDR1 and CDR2 sequences are SGHAT and FQNNGV.

V gene TRBV7-6 combines with J gene TRBJ2-5; D may be TRBD2 (5 bases). The CDR3 totals 15 residues. Germline V gives CDR1 SGHVS, CDR2 FNYEAQ. V was shortened by 1 base and J by 1 base, with 10 bases between the two germline ends. The CDR3 is CASSLVLATQETQYF. The DNA of the CDR3 is TGTGCCAGCAGCTTAGTCTTAGCGACCCAAGAGACCCAGTACTTC.